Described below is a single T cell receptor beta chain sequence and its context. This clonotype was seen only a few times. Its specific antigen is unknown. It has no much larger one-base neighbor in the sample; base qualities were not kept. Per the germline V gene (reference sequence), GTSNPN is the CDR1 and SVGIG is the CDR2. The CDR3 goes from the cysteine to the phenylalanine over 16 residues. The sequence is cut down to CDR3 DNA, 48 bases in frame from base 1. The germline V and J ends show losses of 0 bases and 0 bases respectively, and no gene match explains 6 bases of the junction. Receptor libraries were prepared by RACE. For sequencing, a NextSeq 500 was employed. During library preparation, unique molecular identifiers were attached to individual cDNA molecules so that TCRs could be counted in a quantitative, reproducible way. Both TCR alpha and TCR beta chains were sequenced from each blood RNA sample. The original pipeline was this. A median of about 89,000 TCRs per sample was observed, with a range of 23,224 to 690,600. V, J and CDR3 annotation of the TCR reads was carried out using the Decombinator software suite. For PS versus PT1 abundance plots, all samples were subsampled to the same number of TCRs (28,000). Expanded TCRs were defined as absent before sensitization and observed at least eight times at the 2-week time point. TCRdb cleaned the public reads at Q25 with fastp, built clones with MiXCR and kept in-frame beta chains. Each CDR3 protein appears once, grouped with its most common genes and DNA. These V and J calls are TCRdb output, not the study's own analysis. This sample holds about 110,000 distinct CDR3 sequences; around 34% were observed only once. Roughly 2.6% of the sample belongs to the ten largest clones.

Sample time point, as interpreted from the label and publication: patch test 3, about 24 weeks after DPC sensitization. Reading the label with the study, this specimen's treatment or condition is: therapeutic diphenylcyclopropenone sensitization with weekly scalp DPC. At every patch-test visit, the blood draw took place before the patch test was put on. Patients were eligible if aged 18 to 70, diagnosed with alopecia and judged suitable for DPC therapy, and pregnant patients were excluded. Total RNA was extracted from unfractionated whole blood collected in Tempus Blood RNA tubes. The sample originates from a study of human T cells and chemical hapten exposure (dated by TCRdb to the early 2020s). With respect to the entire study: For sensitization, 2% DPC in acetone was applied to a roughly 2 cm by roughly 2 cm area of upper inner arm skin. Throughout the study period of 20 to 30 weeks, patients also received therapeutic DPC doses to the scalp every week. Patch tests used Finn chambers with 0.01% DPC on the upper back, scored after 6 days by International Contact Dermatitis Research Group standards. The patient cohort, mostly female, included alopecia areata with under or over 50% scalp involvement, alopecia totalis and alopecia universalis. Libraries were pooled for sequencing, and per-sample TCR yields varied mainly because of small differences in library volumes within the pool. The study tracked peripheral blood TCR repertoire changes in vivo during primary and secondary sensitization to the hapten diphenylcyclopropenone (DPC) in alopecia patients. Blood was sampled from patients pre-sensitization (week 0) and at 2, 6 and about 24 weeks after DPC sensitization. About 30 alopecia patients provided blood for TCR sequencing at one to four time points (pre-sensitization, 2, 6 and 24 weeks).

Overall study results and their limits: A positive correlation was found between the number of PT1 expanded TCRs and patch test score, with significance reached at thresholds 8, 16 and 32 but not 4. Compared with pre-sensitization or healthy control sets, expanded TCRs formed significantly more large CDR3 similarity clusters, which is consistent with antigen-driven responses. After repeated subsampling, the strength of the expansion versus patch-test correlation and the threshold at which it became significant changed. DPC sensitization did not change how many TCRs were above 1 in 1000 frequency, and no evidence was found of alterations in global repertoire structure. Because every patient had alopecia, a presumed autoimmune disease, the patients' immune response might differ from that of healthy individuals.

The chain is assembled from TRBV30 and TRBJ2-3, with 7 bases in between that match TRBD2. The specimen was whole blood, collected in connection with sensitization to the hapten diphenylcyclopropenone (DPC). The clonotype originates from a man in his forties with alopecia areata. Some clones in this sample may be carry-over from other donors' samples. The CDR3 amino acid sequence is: CAWSVGTSASTDTQYF. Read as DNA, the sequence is TGTGCCTGGAGTGTAGGAACTAGCGCGAGCACAGATACGCAGTATTTT.